The 18 T cell receptor beta chains below all came from one sample that was sequenced in a study of patients and donors after allogeneic stem cell transplantation. TCRdb re-called the RT-PCR reads with MiXCR, one entry per CDR3 protein. The sample lists 70,000 to 75,000 distinct CDR3 sequences, less than 30% occurring once. What was sequenced was blood, either unsorted or a sorted T cell fraction (not recorded which). These receptors all come from a human donor who was either an allogeneic HSCT recipient or a stem cell or donor lymphocyte infusion donor (not recorded which). It is not recorded whose cells these are; they may come from a transplant donor.

V usage is TRBV5-5 and J usage is TRBJ2-5; D unclear. Germline-derived CDR1 and CDR2 are SGHKS and YYEKEE (reference sequence). CDR3 size: 15 residues. V dropped 4 bases and J dropped 2 bases, with 15 bases sitting between them. This CDR3 reads CASSAPGEGQETQYF. CDR3 in DNA: TGTGCCAGCAGCGCTCCAGGAGAAGGGCAAGAGACCCAGTACTTC.

The sample holds many counts of this clonotype. The rearrangement uses TRBV12-3 or TRBV12-4 and TRBJ1-1, with a tentative D call TRBD1 (5 bases). Deletions cut 10 bases from V and 0 bases from J, with 18 bases between. The length of the CDR3 is 15 residues. CDR3 loop: CATCTGGSVNTEAFF. The CDR3 DNA follows: TGTGCCACCTGCACTGGGGGGTCAGTGAACACTGAAGCTTTCTTT.

This clonotype came up a few times. The CDR3 loop is CASSRPGQETQYF. CDR3 sequence (DNA): TGTGCCAGCAGCCGACCGGGACAAGAGACCCAGTACTTC. The chain links TRBV28 to TRBJ2-5, with a weak D call TRBD2 (5 bases). Trimming took off 6 bases at V and 2 bases at J, with 10 bases between the two ends. Germline loops: CDR1 MDHEN, CDR2 SYDVKM. The CDR3 consists of 13 residues. The full variable domain, rest sourced from reference TRBV28 and TRBJ2-5, is DVKVTQSSRYLVKRTGEKVFLECVQDMDHENMFWYRQDPGLGLRLIYFSYDVKMKEKGDIPEGYSVSREKKERFSLILESASTNQTSMYLCASSRPGQETQYFGPGTRLLVL.

This clonotype has more than one count but fewer than ten. The CDR3 DNA follows: TGTGCCAGCAGTTTCCCCGGCACTGAAGCTTTCTTT. As protein: CASSFPGTEAFF. The gene calls are TRBV12-3 or TRBV12-4 and TRBJ1-1, with D hard to call. The CDR3 has 12 amino acids. Trimming shortened V by 3 bases and J by 4 bases, and 6 bases separated the two germline ends.

This clonotype was detected only a few times. The chain joins TRBV29-1 to TRBJ1-2, with TRBD1 identical over 7 bases. Unmatched junction bases numbered 13, after V lost 5 bases and J lost 4 bases. Germline V CDR1 and CDR2: SQVTM, ANQGSEA. The CDR3 runs to 15 residues. The CDR3 loop reads CSVIPPGQHIYGYTF. CDR3 sequence (DNA): TGCAGCGTTATACCTCCGGGACAGCACATCTATGGCTACACCTTC.

This clonotype was recorded once. The rearrangement uses TRBV20-1 and TRBJ2-1; 9 positions match TRBD2. CDR1 and CDR2 (germline): DFQATT, SNEGSKA (reference sequence). The V and J ends lost 5 bases and 5 bases, in that order; junction bases with no gene match: 13. The CDR3 is 16 residues long. The CDR3 loop reads CSAPPGTSLRDNEQFF. CDR3 coding DNA: TGCAGTGCTCCTCCCGGGACTAGCCTCCGCGACAATGAGCAGTTCTTC.

This sequence joins TRBV6-6 and TRBJ2-3; tentative D call: TRBD1 (5 bases). Germline V CDR1 and CDR2: MNHNY, SVGAGI (reference sequence). The CDR3 covers 13 residues. Between the trimmed V and J ends, which lost 5 bases and 3 bases, there was a span of 9 bases. The CDR3 region is CASSDQGTDTQYF. The CDR3 DNA follows: TGTGCCAGCAGTGATCAGGGTACAGATACGCAGTATTTT.

This clonotype came up a few times. The chain links TRBV4-2 to TRBJ1-5; D remains unclear. CDR3 length: 15 residues. The germline gives CDR1 LGHNA, CDR2 YNFKEQ. Trimming cost V 0 bases and J 0 bases, with 6 bases left between them. CDR3 nucleotides: TGTGCCAGCAGCCAAGATTTATATAGCAATCAGCCCCAGCATTTT. Its protein product is CASSQDLYSNQPQHF.

This clonotype was observed a few times. The chain recombines TRBV15 with TRBJ1-6, with D unresolved. The CDR3 runs to 14 residues. The V end lost 3 bases, the J end lost 3 bases, and 6 bases lay between the germline ends. The V gene's germline CDR1 is LNHNV and CDR2 YYDKDF (reference sequence). Here the CDR3 reads CATSRSGYNSPLHF. CDR3 nucleotides: TGTGCCACCAGCAGGTCCGGCTATAATTCACCCCTCCACTTT.

The chain employs TRBV9 and TRBJ2-5; TRBD1 matches 9 bases. Trimming removed 3 bases from V and 4 bases from J; junction bases left unmatched: 7. CDR1 is SGDLS and CDR2 is YYNGEE in the germline V gene. This CDR3 comprises 15 residues. The CDR3 loop is CASSASGTGRETQYF. CDR3 bases: TGTGCCAGCAGCGCCTCCGGGACAGGGAGAGAGACCCAGTACTTC.

The V gene is TRBV4-3, the J gene TRBJ1-4; D is uncertain. CDR1 is LGHNA, CDR2 YSLEER, per germline. The CDR3 has 16 residues. Trimming removed 4 bases at V and 8 bases at J, with 20 bases between. CDR3 coding DNA: TGCGCCAGCAGCCTCACGAGTTGGGGAATTGGCGAAAAACTGTTTTTT. It encodes CASSLTSWGIGEKLFF.

This clonotype showed up just a few times. V usage is TRBV12-3 or TRBV12-4 and J usage is TRBJ1-1; unclear D gene. V shed 1 base and J shed 0 bases, with 6 bases lying between them. CDR3 length equals 14 residues. Here the CDR3 DNA reads TGTGCCAGCAGTTTAGTGGTGCTGAACACTGAAGCTTTCTTT. Translating gives CASSLVVLNTEAFF.

This clonotype has more than one count but fewer than ten. The V gene is TRBV5-1, the J gene TRBJ2-3, with D possibly TRBD1 on 6 matching bases. The CDR3 has 14 residues. CDR1 is SGHRS, CDR2 YFSETQ, per germline. V lost 6 bases and J lost 2, with 13 bases in between. The CDR3 region is CASKVSGHTDTQYF. CDR3 DNA sequence: TGCGCCAGCAAGGTATCGGGACACACAGATACGCAGTATTTT.

The rearrangement uses TRBV19 and TRBJ2-7; D remains ambiguous. CDR3 length equals 14 residues. With 5 bases removed from V and 5 bases from J, the gap between germline ends came to 16 bases. Germline V gives CDR1 LNHDA, CDR2 SQIVND (reference sequence). DNA for the CDR3: TGTGCCAGTAGTCAAAGTCCCAGACTCCACGAGCAGTACTTC. The encoded protein is CASSQSPRLHEQYF.

J is TRBJ2-1 and V is TRBV12-3 or TRBV12-4; D not resolved. The V and J ends lost 0 bases and 9 bases respectively, with 9 bases between them. The CDR3 totals 13 residues. Written as DNA, the CDR3 is TGTGCCAGCAGTTTAGCATTTGCGATTGAGCAGTTCTTC. As protein: CASSLAFAIEQFF.

The rearrangement links TRBV6-5 to TRBJ2-7; D might be TRBD1 (5 bases). V lost 0 bases and J lost 6, with 21 bases in between. The germline CDR1 and CDR2 sequences are MNHEY and SVGAGI. CDR3 length: 17 residues. DNA for the CDR3: TGTGCCAGCAGTTACTCTTATCAGGGTTTCACCTTGGGCGAGCAGTACTTC. The encoded protein is CASSYSYQGFTLGEQYF.

The chain combines TRBV12-3 or TRBV12-4 with TRBJ1-1, with D possibly being TRBD1 (5 bases). The V end was cut by 2 bases, the J end by 4 bases, with 11 bases between. This CDR3 comprises 14 residues. CDR3 DNA: TGTGCCAGCAGTTTAAGGGGCGGGTTCACTGAAGCTTTCTTT. The encoded protein is CASSLRGGFTEAFF.

This clonotype was detected a few times. The CDR3 region is CASSLTRFIMNTEAFF. DNA of the CDR3: TGTGCCAGCAGCCTGACACGGTTCATCATGAACACTGAAGCTTTCTTT. This rearrangement joins TRBV6-2 or TRBV6-3 to TRBJ1-1; D is unresolved. The ends were cut back, 6 bases at V and 0 bases at J, with 17 bases in the middle. CDR1 is MNHEY and CDR2 is SVGEGT in the germline V gene. There are 16 residues in the CDR3.